The rows below give T cell receptor beta chains drawn from one sample of a study of T cell repertoires in cytomegalovirus infection. TCRdb independently ran MiXCR on the reads; one entry per CDR3 protein. The table shows about 530,000 distinct CDR3 sequences, with around 27% occurring only once. Material for sequencing was PBMCs. These TCRs come from a human donor in good health (CMV status not recorded). Some clones in this sample may be carry-over from other donors' samples. CDR3s include the opening cysteine and the closing phenylalanine or tryptophan.

v_call	j_call	cdr3_aa
TRBV29-1	TRBJ1-1	CSAVMEGRDTEAFF
TRBV6-1	TRBJ2-7	CASSNTGPYEQYF
TRBV29-1	TRBJ1-5	CSVRDNFNQPQHF
TRBV19	TRBJ1-1	CASSTRSEVTEAFF
TRBV11-2	TRBJ1-4	CASSLGQGWEKLFF
TRBV10-1	TRBJ2-3	CASSDRGRAETDTQYF
TRBV12-5	TRBJ1-1	CASGLTGFGNTEAFF
TRBV7-9	TRBJ2-7	CASNIGYSSYEQYF
TRBV4-1	TRBJ2-5	CASSQGGLAGFRETQYF
TRBV7-2	TRBJ2-7	CASSFALASFEQYF
TRBV6-4	TRBJ1-1	CASSSGTGVSTEAFF
TRBV7-9	TRBJ2-1	CASRDLGTGGYNEQIF
TRBV4-1	TRBJ1-2	CASSPRDRALGYTF
TRBV19	TRBJ1-5	CASRLGHLNQPQHF
TRBV27	TRBJ1-2	CASRKGQGDYGYTF
TRBV29-1	TRBJ2-1	CSAVAIYEQFF
TRBV5-1	TRBJ2-7	CASSSGQGQNYEQYF
TRBV6-2/TRBV6-3	TRBJ1-2	CASSRTVNYGYTF
TRBV5-1	TRBJ2-1	CASRSVAGAIYNEQFF
TRBV28	TRBJ2-3	CASSLIGGMGGTDTQYF
TRBV7-2	TRBJ1-2	CASSARQGVVYGYTF
TRBV7-9	TRBJ2-1	CASSSPSGSQHNEQFF
TRBV6-6	TRBJ2-2	CASSRLDLGGELFF
TRBV27	TRBJ1-3	CASSFSGQRSVGNTIYF
TRBV11-3	TRBJ1-2	CASSLLREHGYTF
TRBV6-1	TRBJ2-2	CASTYGGGPLNTGELFF
TRBV28	TRBJ1-2	CASTPGQDLGGYTF
TRBV10-3	TRBJ2-1	CAISPSGFSNEQFF
TRBV12-3/TRBV12-4	TRBJ2-5	CASSLRGGQETQYF
TRBV7-2	TRBJ2-3	CASSLGPSVTDTQYF
TRBV4-1	TRBJ2-7	CASSQDLVGNYEQYF
TRBV7-9	TRBJ2-3	CASSEMDTQYF
TRBV19	TRBJ2-5	CASSDLRASKTQYF
TRBV7-9	TRBJ1-5	CASSLPGGQPQHF
TRBV29-1	TRBJ1-1	CGGGQNEAFF
TRBV6-2/TRBV6-3	TRBJ2-3	CASSYGGISTDTQYF
TRBV12-3/TRBV12-4	TRBJ1-5	CASSQQGAPQPQHF
TRBV10-3	TRBJ2-5	CAISEEADQETQYF
TRBV6-5	TRBJ1-1	CASSSPTGFLAMNTEAFF
TRBV7-8	TRBJ1-3	CASSLAEVLSGNTIYF
TRBV19	TRBJ2-2	CASNPSGVNTGELFF
TRBV7-2	TRBJ2-5	CASSFRTSGRAGETQYF
TRBV7-2	TRBJ2-1	CASSLGSGASSYNEQFF
TRBV29-1	TRBJ1-2	CSVDLRDRGPVYGYTF
TRBV29-1	TRBJ2-7	CSVGQAGNYEQYF
TRBV7-3	TRBJ2-3	CASSLTSHRDTQYF
TRBV7-8	TRBJ2-1	CASSALGDSYNEQFF
TRBV7-2	TRBJ2-7	CASSLMGPGEQYF
TRBV6-6	TRBJ1-1	CASSRGRGDNTEAFF
TRBV7-9	TRBJ2-1	CASSVFQGPTYNEQFF